A few counts support the clone carrying this T cell receptor (beta chain). Its target is not known. The data belong to a study of identical twins. Points from the study as a whole: It was possible that invariant MAIT and iNKT cells partly confounded the zero-insertion analyses.

The ends lost 5 bases at V and 4 bases at J; junction bases unmatched: 6. The CDR3 consists of 15 residues. From germline, CDR1 is SEHNR and CDR2 FQNEAQ (reference sequence). A single record per CDR3 protein comes from TCRdb applying MiXCR to the 5' RACE reads. The table records under 500,000 distinct CDR3 sequences, about 13% of them present only once. In addition, the sample was reused for a study of yellow fever vaccine responses in identical twins.

This receptor was obtained from a woman younger than 30 in good health. The sample was CD4+ T cells sorted from blood. This chain joins TRBV7-9 and TRBJ2-1; 9 bases map to TRBD1. CDR3 sequence: CASSVGTGRYNEQFF. CDR3 DNA: TGTGCCAGCAGCGTCGGGACAGGGAGGTACAATGAGCAGTTCTTC. Looking up the rest from reference TRBV7-9 and TRBJ2-1 gives the full variable domain: DTGVSQNPRHKITKRGQNVTFRCDPISEHNRLYWYRQTLGQGPEFLTYFQNEAQLEKSRLLSDRFSAERPKGSFSTLEIQRTEQGDSAMYLCASSVGTGRYNEQFFGPGTRLTVL.